The T cell receptor beta chain described here comes from a study of regulatory T cells in long-lasting Graves disease. Arm-PCR of CDR3 regions and iRepertoire HTBI primers were the basis on which TCR beta libraries were built. MiXCR, applied by TCRdb to the multiplex PCR reads, yields one record per CDR3 protein. The table has fewer than 550,000 distinct CDR3 sequences, about 17% seen once. The study's findings and limits: Because few samples were included, accuracy may have been lower.

Note on this clonotype: What it binds is not known.

The time point here: newly diagnosed GD, antithyroid drugs for less than 3 months. Scientists built the TCR library using RNA that was extracted from PBMCs. Separately, the same data were catalogued under a study of T cells in Graves' hyperthyroidism and ophthalmopathy. This second study notes: Most clonotypes expanded in thyroid above 0.001 were likewise present in blood.

The TCR originated in a woman under 30 with Graves disease. The sequencing here drew on peripheral blood mononuclear cells (PBMCs), taken at new diagnosis, from a patient treated with antithyroid drugs.

The chain's CDR3 is CSALRKVTDTQYF. In nucleotides, the CDR3 is TGCAGTGCCCTTCGGAAGGTGACAGATACGCAGTATTTT. The chain employs TRBV20-1 and TRBJ2-3; D remains ambiguous. The CDR3 contains 13 residues. CDR1 and CDR2 (germline): DFQATT, SNEGSKA (reference sequence). V dropped 6 bases and J dropped 3 bases, with 13 bases sitting between them.